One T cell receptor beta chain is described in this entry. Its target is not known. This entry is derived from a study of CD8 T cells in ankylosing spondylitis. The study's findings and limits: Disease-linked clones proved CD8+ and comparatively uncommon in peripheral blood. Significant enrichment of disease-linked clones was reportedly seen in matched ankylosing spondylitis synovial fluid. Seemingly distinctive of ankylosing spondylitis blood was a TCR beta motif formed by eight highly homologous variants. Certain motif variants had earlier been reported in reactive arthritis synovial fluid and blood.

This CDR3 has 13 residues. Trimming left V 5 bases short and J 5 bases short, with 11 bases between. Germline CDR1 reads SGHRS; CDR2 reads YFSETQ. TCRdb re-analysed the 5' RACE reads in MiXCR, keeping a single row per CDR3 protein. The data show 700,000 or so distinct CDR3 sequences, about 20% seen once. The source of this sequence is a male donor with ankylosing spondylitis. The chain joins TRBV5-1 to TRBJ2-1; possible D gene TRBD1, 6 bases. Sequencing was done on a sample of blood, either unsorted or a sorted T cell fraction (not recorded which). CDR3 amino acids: CASRPGQNNEQFF. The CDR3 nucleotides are TGCGCCAGCAGACCCGGACAGAACAATGAGCAGTTCTTC.